This T cell receptor (beta chain) was obtained from a study of blood T cells in healthy people across ages. Healthy Caucasian individuals from Russia aged roughly 6 to 95 were enrolled as donors. Researchers report isolating at least 6.5 million PBMCs per sample. Alongside a J-beta primer mix, a sample-barcoded 5' primer served in a second PCR lasting 7 to 11 cycles. Each single sample gave us at least 2.5 million CDR3-containing paired-end reads. Using its own MiXCR run on the 5' RACE reads, TCRdb lists one record per CDR3 protein. Of over 500,000 distinct CDR3 sequences in the sample, about 27% were seen once. The sample was also linked to a second study, of T cells of mothers and their children. From that second work: Once extracted, all RNA went into cDNA synthesis at approximately 1.5 ug per 15 ul.

The sequence derives from a boy younger than 10 in good health. The sample taken for sequencing was blood.

The CDR3 DNA sequence: TGTGCCAGCAGTCCCACGACCCGGCAAGAGACCCAGTACTTC. It is translated as CASSPTTRQETQYF. The chain is built from TRBV27 and TRBJ2-5, with D hard to call. The CDR3 extends over 14 amino acids. Trimming cost V 5 bases and J 2 bases, with 12 bases left between them. Germline-derived CDR1 and CDR2 are MNHEY and SMNVEV (reference sequence).